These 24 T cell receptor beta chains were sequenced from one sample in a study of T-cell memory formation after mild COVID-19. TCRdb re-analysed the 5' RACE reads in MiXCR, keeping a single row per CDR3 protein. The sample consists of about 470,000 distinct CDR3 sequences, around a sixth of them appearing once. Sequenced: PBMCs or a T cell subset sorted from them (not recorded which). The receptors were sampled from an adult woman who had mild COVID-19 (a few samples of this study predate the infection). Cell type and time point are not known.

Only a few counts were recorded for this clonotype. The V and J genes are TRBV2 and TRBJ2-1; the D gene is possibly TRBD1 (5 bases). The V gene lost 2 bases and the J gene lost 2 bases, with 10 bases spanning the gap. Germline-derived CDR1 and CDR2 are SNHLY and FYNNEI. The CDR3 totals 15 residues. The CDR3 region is CASSERGRAYNEQFF. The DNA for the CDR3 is TGTGCCAGCAGTGAAAGGGGTCGCGCCTACAATGAGCAGTTCTTC.

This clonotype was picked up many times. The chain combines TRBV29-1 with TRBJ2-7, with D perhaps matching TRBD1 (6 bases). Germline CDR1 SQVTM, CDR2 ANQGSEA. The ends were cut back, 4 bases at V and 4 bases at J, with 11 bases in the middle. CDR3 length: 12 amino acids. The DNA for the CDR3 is TGCAGCGTTGCGGGCCAGGGGTACGAGCAGTACTTC. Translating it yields CSVAGQGYEQYF.

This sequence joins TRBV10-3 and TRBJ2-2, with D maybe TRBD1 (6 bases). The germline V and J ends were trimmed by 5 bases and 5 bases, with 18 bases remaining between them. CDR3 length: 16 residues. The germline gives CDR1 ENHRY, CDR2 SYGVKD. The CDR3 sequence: CAISKTGLGLTGELFF. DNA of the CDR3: TGTGCCATCAGTAAGACAGGTTTGGGATTGACCGGGGAGCTGTTTTTT.

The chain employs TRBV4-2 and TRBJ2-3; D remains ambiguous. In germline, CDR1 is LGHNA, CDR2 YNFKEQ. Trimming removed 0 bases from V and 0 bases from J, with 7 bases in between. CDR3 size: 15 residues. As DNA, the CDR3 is TGTGCCAGCAGCCAAGATAAGAGGAGCACAGATACGCAGTATTTT. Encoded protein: CASSQDKRSTDTQYF.

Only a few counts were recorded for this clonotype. This chain's CDR3 is CAISESRQGGDSPLHF. CDR3 nucleotides: TGTGCCATCAGTGAGTCCCGACAGGGGGGGGATTCACCCCTCCACTTT. The chain uses TRBV10-3 and TRBJ1-6, with 9 bases fitting TRBD1. The length of the CDR3 is 16 residues. Germline CDR1 reads ENHRY; CDR2 reads SYGVKD. The ends lost 0 bases at V and 8 bases at J; junction bases unmatched: 5.

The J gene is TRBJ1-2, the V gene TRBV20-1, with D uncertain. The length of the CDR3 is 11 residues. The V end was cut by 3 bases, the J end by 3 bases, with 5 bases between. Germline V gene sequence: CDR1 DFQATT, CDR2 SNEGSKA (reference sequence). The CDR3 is CSASEDYGYTF. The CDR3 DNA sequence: TGCAGTGCTAGTGAGGACTATGGCTACACCTTC.

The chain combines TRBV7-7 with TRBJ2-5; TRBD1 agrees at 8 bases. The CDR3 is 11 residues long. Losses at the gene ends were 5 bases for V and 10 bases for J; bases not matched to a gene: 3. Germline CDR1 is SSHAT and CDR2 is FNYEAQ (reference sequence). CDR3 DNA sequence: TGTGCCAGCAGCCCGGACAGGGTCCAGTACTTC. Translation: CASSPDRVQYF.

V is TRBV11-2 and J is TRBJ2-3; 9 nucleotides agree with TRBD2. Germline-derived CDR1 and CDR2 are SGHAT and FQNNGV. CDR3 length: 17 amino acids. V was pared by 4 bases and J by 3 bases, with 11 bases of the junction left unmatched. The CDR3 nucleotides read TGTGCCAGCAGCTCCGACTCGCTTAGCGGGAGTACAGATACGCAGTATTTT. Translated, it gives CASSSDSLSGSTDTQYF.

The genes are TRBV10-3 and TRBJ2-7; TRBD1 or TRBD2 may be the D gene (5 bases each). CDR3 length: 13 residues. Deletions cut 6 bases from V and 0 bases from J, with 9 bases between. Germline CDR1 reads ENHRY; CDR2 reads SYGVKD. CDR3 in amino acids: CAIRSGSSYEQYF. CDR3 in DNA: TGTGCCATCAGATCAGGGAGCTCCTACGAGCAGTACTTC.

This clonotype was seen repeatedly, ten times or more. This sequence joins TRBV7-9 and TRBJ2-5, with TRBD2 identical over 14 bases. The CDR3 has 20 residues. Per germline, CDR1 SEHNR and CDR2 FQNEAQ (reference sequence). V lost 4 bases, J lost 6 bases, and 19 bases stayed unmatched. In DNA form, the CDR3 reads TGTGCCAGCAGCTCCAATACAAAAGGGGCCGGGACTAGCGGGAGAAAGACCCAGTACTTC. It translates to CASSSNTKGAGTSGRKTQYF.

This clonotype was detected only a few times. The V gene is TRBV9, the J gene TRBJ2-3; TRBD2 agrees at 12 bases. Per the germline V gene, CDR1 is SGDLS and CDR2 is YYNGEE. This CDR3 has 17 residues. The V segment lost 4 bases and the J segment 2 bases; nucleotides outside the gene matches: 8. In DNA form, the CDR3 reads TGTGCCAGCAGCACCACGACTAGCGGGGGATTCACAGATACGCAGTATTTT. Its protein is CASSTTTSGGFTDTQYF.

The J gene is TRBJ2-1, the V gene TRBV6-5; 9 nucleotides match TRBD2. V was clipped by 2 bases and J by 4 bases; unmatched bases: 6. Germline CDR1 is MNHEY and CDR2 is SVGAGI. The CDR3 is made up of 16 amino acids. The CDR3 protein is CASSYDSGGLYNEQFF. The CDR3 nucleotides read TGTGCCAGCAGTTACGACAGCGGGGGGCTATACAATGAGCAGTTCTTC.

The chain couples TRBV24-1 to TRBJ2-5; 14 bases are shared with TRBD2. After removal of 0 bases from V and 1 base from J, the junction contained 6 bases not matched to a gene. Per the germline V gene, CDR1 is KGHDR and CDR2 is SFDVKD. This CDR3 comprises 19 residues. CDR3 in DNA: TGTGCCACCAGTGATTTGCGCGGGACTAGCGGGAGAATCCAAGAGACCCAGTACTTC. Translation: CATSDLRGTSGRIQETQYF.

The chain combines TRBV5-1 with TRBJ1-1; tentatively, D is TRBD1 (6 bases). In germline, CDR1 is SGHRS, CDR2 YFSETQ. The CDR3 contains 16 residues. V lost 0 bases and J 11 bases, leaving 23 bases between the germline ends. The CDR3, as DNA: TGCGCCAGCAGCTTGGACACTTTGGGGGCGACTTGGGAGGCTTTCTTT. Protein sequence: CASSLDTLGATWEAFF.

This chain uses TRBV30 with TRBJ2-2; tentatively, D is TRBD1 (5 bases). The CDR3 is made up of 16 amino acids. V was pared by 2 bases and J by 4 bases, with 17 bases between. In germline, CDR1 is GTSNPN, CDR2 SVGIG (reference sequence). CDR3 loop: CAWSSTGAILTGELFF. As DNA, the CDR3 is TGTGCCTGGAGTTCCACAGGAGCTATTCTCACCGGGGAGCTGTTTTTT.

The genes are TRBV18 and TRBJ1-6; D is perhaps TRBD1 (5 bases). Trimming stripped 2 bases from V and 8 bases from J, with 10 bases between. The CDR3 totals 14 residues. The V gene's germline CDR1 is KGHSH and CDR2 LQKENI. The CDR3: CASSPTQGDSPLHF. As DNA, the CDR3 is TGTGCCAGCTCACCAACCCAGGGTGATTCACCCCTCCACTTT.

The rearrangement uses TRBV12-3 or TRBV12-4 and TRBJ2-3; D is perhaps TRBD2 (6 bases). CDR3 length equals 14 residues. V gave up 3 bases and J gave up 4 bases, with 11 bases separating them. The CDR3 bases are TGTGCCAGCAGTTTTGGTAGCGGAGCAGATACGCAGTATTTT. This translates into CASSFGSGADTQYF.

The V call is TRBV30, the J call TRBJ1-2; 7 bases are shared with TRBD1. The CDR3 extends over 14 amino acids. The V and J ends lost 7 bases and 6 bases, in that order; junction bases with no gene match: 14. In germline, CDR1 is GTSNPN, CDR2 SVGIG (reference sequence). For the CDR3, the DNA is TGTGCCTCAGCCATGACAGGGACGGGGCATGGCTACACCTTC. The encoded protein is CASAMTGTGHGYTF.

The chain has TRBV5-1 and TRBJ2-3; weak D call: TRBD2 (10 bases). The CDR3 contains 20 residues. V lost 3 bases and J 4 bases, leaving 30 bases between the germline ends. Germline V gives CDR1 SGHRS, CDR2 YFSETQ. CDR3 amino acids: CASSSGTGKISGGAADTQYF. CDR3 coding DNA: TGCGCCAGCAGCTCCGGGACAGGGAAAATAAGCGGGGGGGCCGCAGATACGCAGTATTTT.

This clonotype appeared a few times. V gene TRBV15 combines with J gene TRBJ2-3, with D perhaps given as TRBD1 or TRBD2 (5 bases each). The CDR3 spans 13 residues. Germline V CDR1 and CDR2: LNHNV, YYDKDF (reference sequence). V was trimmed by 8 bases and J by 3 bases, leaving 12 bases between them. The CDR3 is CATEGRGTDTQYF. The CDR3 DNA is TGTGCCACCGAGGGAAGGGGAACAGATACGCAGTATTTT.

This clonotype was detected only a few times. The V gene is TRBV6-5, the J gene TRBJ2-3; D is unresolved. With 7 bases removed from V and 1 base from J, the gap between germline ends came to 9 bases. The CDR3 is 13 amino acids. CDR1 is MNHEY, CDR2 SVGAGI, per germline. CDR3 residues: CASKFDRTDTQYF. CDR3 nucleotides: TGTGCCAGCAAATTCGACCGCACAGATACGCAGTATTTT.

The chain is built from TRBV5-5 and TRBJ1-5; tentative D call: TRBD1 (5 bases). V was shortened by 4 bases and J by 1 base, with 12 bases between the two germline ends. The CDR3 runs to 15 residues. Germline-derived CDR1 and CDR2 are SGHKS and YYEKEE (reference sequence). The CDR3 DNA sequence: TGTGCCAGCAGCCCCGGGACCATGAGCAATCAGCCCCAGCATTTT. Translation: CASSPGTMSNQPQHF.

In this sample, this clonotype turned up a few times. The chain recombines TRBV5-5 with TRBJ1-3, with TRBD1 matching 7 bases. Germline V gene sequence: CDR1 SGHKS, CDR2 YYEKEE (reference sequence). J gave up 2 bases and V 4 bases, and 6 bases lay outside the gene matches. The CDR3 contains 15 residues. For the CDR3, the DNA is TGTGCCAGCAGCCAACAGGGGATACCTGGAAACACCATATATTTT. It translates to CASSQQGIPGNTIYF.

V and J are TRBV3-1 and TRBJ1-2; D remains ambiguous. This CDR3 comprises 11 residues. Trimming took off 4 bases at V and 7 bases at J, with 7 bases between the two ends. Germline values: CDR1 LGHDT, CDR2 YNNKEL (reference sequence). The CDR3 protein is CASSLRAGYTF. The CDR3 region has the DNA TGTGCCAGCAGCCTCCGGGCTGGCTACACCTTC.